The clone carrying this T cell receptor beta chain was seen a few times. The antigen is not known. This sample was included in a study of T-cell reconstitution after alpha-beta-depleted transplantation in children. Study findings and constraints: It was reported that alpha-beta T cells came from several hundred expanded graft clones (about two months after transplant). Surviving recipient T cells and intrathymic progenitors accounted for some patients' high TCRbeta diversity at day 60.

Germline V lookup: CDR1 DFQATT, CDR2 SNEGSKA (reference sequence). The CDR3 has 13 residues. The V end lost 2 bases, the J end lost 4 bases, and 9 bases lay between the germline ends. Unique molecular identifiers were used in preparing the TCRbeta library. TCRdb re-derived calls from the PCR reads in MiXCR, one entry per CDR3 protein. The table records approximately 800,000 distinct CDR3 sequences, about 15% of them present only once. Source: PBMCs, mostly from graft donor cells, taken 360 days after TCRalphabeta/CD19-depleted stem cell transplant. This chain links TRBV20-1 with TRBJ2-1; tentatively, D is TRBD2 (6 bases). The sequence came from a male patient aged 5 to 17 who had a stem cell transplant for acute lymphoblastic leukemia, so the T cells may come from the graft donor. CDR3 sequence reads: CSARRDSYNEQFF. The DNA for the CDR3 is TGCAGTGCTAGACGGGACTCATACAATGAGCAGTTCTTC.